This passage covers 18 T cell receptor beta chains from one sample sequenced in a study of blood T cells in healthy people across ages. For the second PCR, which ran for about 7 to 11 cycles, a sample-barcoded 5' primer and a J-beta primer mix were used. TCRdb called the 5' RACE reads again in MiXCR, with one record for every CDR3 protein. The profile shows a few hundred thousand distinct CDR3 sequences, about 29% of them singletons. These data were likewise used in another study, on T cells of mothers and their children.

Specimen: blood. The receptor source for this set is a boy younger than 10 in good health.

The rearrangement links TRBV2 to TRBJ2-1; D tentatively reads TRBD1 or TRBD2 (6 bases each). V lost 2 bases and J lost 0, with 11 bases in between. The CDR3 is 16 amino acids. Per the germline V gene, CDR1 is SNHLY and CDR2 is FYNNEI. The CDR3 bases are TGTGCCAGCAGTGAATCCGGGGGCCGCTCCTACAATGAGCAGTTCTTC. It yields the protein CASSESGGRSYNEQFF.

The chain couples TRBV9 to TRBJ2-2; no clear D gene. CDR3 length equals 14 residues. With 4 bases removed from V and 6 bases from J, the gap between germline ends came to 13 bases. CDR1 is SGDLS and CDR2 is YYNGEE in the germline V gene. The CDR3 here is CASSLWTLPGELFF. The CDR3 DNA follows: TGTGCCAGCAGCCTTTGGACCCTCCCCGGGGAGCTGTTTTTT.

The sample holds a few counts of this clonotype. V is TRBV10-3 and J is TRBJ2-5; TRBD1 agrees at 11 bases. The CDR3 sequence is 17 residues long. The V segment lost 2 bases and the J segment 5 bases; nucleotides outside the gene matches: 10. Per the germline V gene, CDR1 is ENHRY and CDR2 is SYGVKD. The DNA of the CDR3 is TGTGCCATCAGTGAGGCGGACAGGGGGCTCTTAAGGGAGACCCAGTACTTC. This codes for CAISEADRGLLRETQYF.

The gene calls are TRBV5-1 and TRBJ2-1; 9 bases fit TRBD2. V dropped 3 bases and J dropped 1; count of bases not matched to a gene: 5. Germline V CDR1 and CDR2: SGHRS, YFSETQ. CDR3 length: 16 amino acids. This CDR3 reads CASSSDSGSSYNEQFF. As DNA, the CDR3 is TGCGCCAGCAGCTCTGATAGCGGGAGTTCCTACAATGAGCAGTTCTTC.

The V call is TRBV12-3 or TRBV12-4, the J call TRBJ2-7, with 8 bases lining up with TRBD1. The CDR3 has 16 residues. V lost 6 bases and J lost 2; bases outside the gene matches: 12. CDR3 bases: TGTGCCAGCAGCGATGACTGGACAGGGAAACCCTACGAGCAGTACTTC. Protein: CASSDDWTGKPYEQYF.

Concerning this clonotype itself: One end of the junction varies from germline; a read error may be responsible. The chain is built from TRBV7-6 and TRBJ2-3; the D gene could be TRBD1 or TRBD2 (5 bases each). Per germline, CDR1 SGHVS and CDR2 FNYEAQ. The CDR3 totals 16 residues. The CDR3 reads CASGLGAGAGLDTQYF. The CDR3 region has the DNA TGTGCCAGCGGCTTAGGGGCCGGGGCAGGGTTAGATACGCAGTATTTT.

Worth noting for this clonotype: The junction differs from germline at one of its ends, possibly a read error. The chain carries TRBV3-1 and TRBJ1-2; D call uncertain. The germline gives CDR1 LGHDT, CDR2 YNNKEL (reference sequence). The CDR3 length is 15 residues. The CDR3 DNA reads TGTGCCAGCAGCCAAGATGCGAGGGCGGGGTATGGCTTCACCTTC. Its protein is CASSQDARAGYGFTF.

This chain connects TRBV7-6 to TRBJ2-2; tentatively, D is TRBD1 (5 bases). The ends were cut back, 5 bases at V and 2 bases at J, with 18 bases in the middle. Germline CDR1 SGHVS, CDR2 FNYEAQ. The CDR3 has 17 amino acids. The CDR3 DNA is TGTGCCAGCAGCGCCAATCCGACAGACCCTAACACCGGGGAGCTGTTTTTT. Protein: CASSANPTDPNTGELFF.

This clonotype was recorded only once. The gene calls are TRBV7-9 and TRBJ2-7; D is unresolved. Near its end, the DNA agrees better with TRBJ2-1, so the J call may be wrong. This CDR3 contains 16 residues. Looked up from germline, CDR1 is SEHNR and CDR2 is FQNEAQ (reference sequence). The CDR3 DNA reads as TGTGCCAGCAGCTTACCGCCCAAGTGGGCTTACAATGAGCAGTTCTTC. As protein: CASSLPPKWAYNEQFF.

The rearrangement uses TRBV7-2 and TRBJ1-6, with no clear D. Trimming removed 5 bases from V and 0 bases from J, with 17 bases in between. The CDR3 sequence is 18 residues long. CDR1 is SGHTA, CDR2 FQGNSA, per germline. The CDR3 bases are TGTGCCAGCAGCCGGTTCCTTCGGAGCGACTCCTATAATTCACCCCTCCACTTT. Translation gives CASSRFLRSDSYNSPLHF.

Written as DNA, the CDR3 is TGTGCCAGCAGCGTAGGGGCTAGCGGGGGGAATGAGCAGTTCTTC. Protein product: CASSVGASGGNEQFF. The V and J genes are TRBV9 and TRBJ2-1; 11 bases match TRBD2. This CDR3 is 15 amino acids long. Germline lookup yields CDR1 SGDLS and CDR2 YYNGEE. J was trimmed by 7 bases and V by 0 bases; bases with no gene match: 3.

This clonotype was seen a few times. In nucleotides, the CDR3 is TGCGCCAGCAGGGAACCGGGACAGGGGACCTACGAGCAGTACTTC. Translating it yields CASREPGQGTYEQYF. The chain uses TRBV5-1 and TRBJ2-1; 10 bases are a match to TRBD1. The end of the DNA is better explained by TRBJ2-7, so the J call may be wrong. Germline V gene sequence: CDR1 SGHRS, CDR2 YFSETQ. The CDR3 is 15 residues long.

This rearrangement joins TRBV14 to TRBJ2-1; D remains ambiguous. Trimming removed 3 bases from V and 3 bases from J, with 12 bases in between. The V gene's germline CDR1 is SGHDN and CDR2 FVKESK. The CDR3 loop spans 15 amino acids. CDR3: CASSHEAGRYNEQFF. CDR3 sequence (DNA): TGTGCCAGCAGCCATGAGGCAGGTCGCTACAATGAGCAGTTCTTC.

The gene calls are TRBV2 and TRBJ1-1, with 8 bases matching TRBD1. J was trimmed by 7 bases and V by 4 bases; bases with no gene match: 8. The CDR3 totals 14 residues. CDR1 and CDR2 (germline): SNHLY, FYNNEI. The CDR3 nucleotides are TGTGCCAGCAGTGGACAGGGGAGCCTCCTTGAAGCTTTCTTT. Amino acid sequence: CASSGQGSLLEAFF.

This chain joins TRBV12-3 or TRBV12-4 and TRBJ2-3; D uncertain. This CDR3 has 9 residues. V lost 8 bases, J lost 7 bases, and 4 bases lay in between. The CDR3 region is CASLYTQYF. In DNA form, the CDR3 reads TGTGCCAGCCTTTATACGCAGTATTTT.

The chain links TRBV5-1 to TRBJ2-4, with no clear D. CDR1 SGHRS and CDR2 YFSETQ come from the germline V gene. Trimming stripped 7 bases from V and 3 bases from J, with 11 bases between. This CDR3 contains 13 residues. CDR3 sequence reads: CASSKFDKNIQYF. CDR3 sequence (DNA): TGCGCCAGCTCCAAATTTGACAAAAACATTCAGTACTTC.

The chain employs TRBV7-9 and TRBJ2-2; D is uncertain. V was trimmed by 5 bases and J by 4 bases, leaving 11 bases between them. This CDR3 is built from 14 residues. CDR1 and CDR2 (germline): SEHNR, FQNEAQ (reference sequence). In DNA, the CDR3 is TGTGCCAGCAGCCCCGCTGCGGCCACCGGGGAGCTGTTTTTT. Protein sequence: CASSPAAATGELFF.

This clonotype was seen only a few times. The CDR3 spells CASSATELYGYTF. Here the CDR3 DNA reads TGTGCCAGCAGCGCGACAGAATTGTATGGCTACACCTTC. The rearrangement links TRBV12-3 or TRBV12-4 to TRBJ1-2, with D tentatively TRBD1 (5 bases). Trimming took 6 bases from V and 5 from J, leaving 13 bases between them. CDR3 size: 13 residues.